The clone carrying this T cell receptor (beta chain) has at least ten counts. Here immunoSEQ multiplex PCR was the method, and the copy in TCRdb shows in-frame clones only, minus some. The specimen has tens of thousands of clones, none found just once. This specimen belongs to a study of T cells after posttransplantation cyclophosphamide. This CDR3 comprises 17 residues. After removal of 4 bases from V and 0 bases from J, the junction contained 9 bases not matched to a gene. CDR1 and CDR2 (germline): SGDLS, YYNGEE. Material: PBMCs. V gene TRBV9 combines with J gene TRBJ2-7; 11 bases are shared with TRBD2. The TCR was taken from a man aged 35 to 55 in good health, CMV-negative, and a related stem cell transplant donor. Here the CDR3 DNA reads TGTGCCAGCAGCCGAGGGCTAGCGGGGGGAACCTCCTACGAGCAGTACTTC. As protein: CASSRGLAGGTSYEQYF.